This T cell receptor (beta chain) came from a study of identical twins (dated by TCRdb to about 2016). A note on the overall study: The study deep-sequenced TCR alpha and beta repertoires from monozygotic twins, unrelated adults of various ages and cord blood to test whether fetal clonotypes persist. Replicate twin experiments were performed at different times using different library preparation protocols to rule out contamination. Broader findings and caveats from the paper: Compared with coincidental sharing between unrelated individuals, an excess of low generation-probability sequences was observed among out-of-frame TCR alpha sequences shared between twins. A weaker excess of twin sharing was found in beta out-of-frame sequences because the signal-to-noise ratio was lowered by fewer shared sequences. Zero-insertion analyses could be partly confounded by invariant T cells such as MAIT and iNKT, although diverse VJ usage argued against such confounding for most clonotypes. Because the same donors could not be followed over many years, the conclusions relied on cross-sectional statistical analysis. Recombination models systematically underestimated out-of-frame TCR alpha sharing in monozygotic twins but agreed with sharing between unrelated individuals. Fewer insertions were carried by abundant cord blood beta clonotypes; a weaker similar trend was observed in young adult naive repertoires, while no such trend was observed in memory repertoires.

This clonotype has a handful of counts. Its target antigen remains unknown. Sequence at one end of the junction differs from germline and may be a read error. All donors were healthy Caucasians. The twin cohort comprised three pairs of female monozygotic twins, all aged about 18 to 30 years. Positive isolation kits from Invitrogen were used to isolate the CD4+ and CD8+ T cell populations. Libraries were prepared through 5' RACE. Sequencing was performed on an Illumina HiSeq 2000. Template switching added a universal primer binding site, and the final cDNA carried a unique molecular identifier that allowed TCR cDNA molecules to be counted accurately. First-strand cDNA for TCR alpha and beta chains was synthesized from specific primers in the conserved constant-segment region. To control for contamination, every cDNA library carried two barcodes: a SMART-Mk sample barcode plus Illumina barcodes. TruSeq adapter sequences and Illumina sample barcodes were added in two successive PCR steps. The TCR alpha and beta cDNA libraries were sequenced on the Illumina HiSeq platform using custom primers. In the source study's methods: Unique molecular identifiers were extracted from raw reads with MiGEC, and CDR3 positions were determined with MiXCR. Recombination models were inferred per individual with the repgenHMM and IGoR tools using an EM algorithm. The analysis of shared clonotypes was done with the tcR package in R, with sharing normalized by the product of cloneset sizes. To study raw recombination free of thymic and clonal selection effects, out-of-frame nonproductive sequences were analyzed. TCRdb trimmed public reads at Q25 via fastp, called clones via MiXCR and kept in-frame beta chains. Rows are combined by CDR3 protein, so each entry shows the most common genes and DNA. The V and J calls and clone size are TCRdb's, not the authors'. This sample holds 250,000 or so distinct CDR3 sequences; 7.5% were observed only once. The ten largest clones add up to around 5% of the sample.

CDR1 MNHEY and CDR2 SVGAGI were looked up in the germline V gene. Spanning cysteine to phenylalanine, the CDR3 consists of 15 amino acids. The CDR3 DNA has 45 bases and is translated from base 1. These sequences were also reported in another study, on yellow fever vaccine responses in identical twins. Reported in the second study: According to the authors, in identical twins the way T cells responded to vaccination appeared partly convergent and partly personalized. In identical twins, the study followed T cell clones that responded to the vaccine with precision.

The sequence is built from TRBV6-5 and TRBJ2-1; matching of 5 bases hints at TRBD2 as the D gene. The material sequenced was CD8+ T cells sorted from blood. The source of this sequence is a woman aged 18-29 years in good health. For the CDR3, the sequence is CASSFSASSYNEQLF. The nucleotide sequence is given as TGTGCCAGCAGTTTTAGCGCGAGCTCCTACAATGAGCAGCTCTTC.